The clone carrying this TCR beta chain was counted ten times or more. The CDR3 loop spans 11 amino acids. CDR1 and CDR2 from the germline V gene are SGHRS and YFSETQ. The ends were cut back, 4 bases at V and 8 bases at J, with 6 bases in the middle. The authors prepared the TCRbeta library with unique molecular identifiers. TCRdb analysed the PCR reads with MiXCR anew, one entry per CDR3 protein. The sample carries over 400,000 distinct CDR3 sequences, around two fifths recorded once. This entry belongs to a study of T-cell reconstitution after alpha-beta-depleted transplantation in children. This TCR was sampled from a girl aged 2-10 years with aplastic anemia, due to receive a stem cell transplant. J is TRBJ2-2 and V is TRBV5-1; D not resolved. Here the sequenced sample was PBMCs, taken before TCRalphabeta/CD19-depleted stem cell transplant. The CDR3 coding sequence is TGCGCCAGCAGCGGTGGAGGGGAGCTGTTTTTT. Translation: CASSGGGELFF. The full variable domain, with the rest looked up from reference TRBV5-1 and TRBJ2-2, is KAGVTQTPRYLIKTRGQQVTLSCSPISGHRSVSWYQQTPGQGLQFLFEYFSETQRNKGNFPGRFSGRQFSNSRSEMNVSTLELGDSALYLCASSGGGELFFGEGSRLTVL.